The sample holds a few counts of the clone carrying this T cell receptor beta chain. What it binds is unknown. For TCR, cDNA came from 5'RACE template switching, which added a universal primer site and UMIs. Via MiXCR, TCRdb re-called the 5' RACE reads, giving one row per CDR3 protein. The sample shows around 360,000 distinct CDR3 sequences, around 10% of them seen only once. This sample was taken from a study of T cells after yellow fever vaccination. Whole-study results and caveats: Abundant contaminating clonotypes from the bulk population could appear in FACS-sorted repertoires. The study found a weaker secondary response that peaked faster, day 5 versus 15.

V was pared by 0 bases and J by 9 bases, with 9 bases between. CDR1 and CDR2 (germline): LGHNA, YSLEER. The CDR3 is 14 amino acids. The source of this sequence is a young man who received the YFV17D yellow fever vaccine. The sample consisted of PBMCs, taken on the day of the first yellow fever vaccination. This chain connects TRBV4-3 to TRBJ1-6; D is ambiguous. Here the CDR3 DNA reads TGCGCCAGCAGCCAAGACGGCGTGGGTTCACCCCTCCACTTT. This sequence encodes CASSQDGVGSPLHF.